One and the same sample provided the 21 T cell receptor beta chains below, sequenced in a study of cytomegalovirus exposure and HLA in healthy donors. The PCR had 60 Vbeta and 13 Jbeta primers. Sequencing was performed with immunoSEQ multiplex PCR; in TCRdb, only in-frame clones are kept and a portion is missing. The table shows over 150,000 clones, with around 72% occurring only once. Sequencing used PBMCs. The receptors derive from a woman aged 45-60 years in good health and CMV-seropositive.

The chain combines TRBV4-1 with TRBJ1-1; D unresolved. Trimming left V 4 bases short and J 0 bases short, with 6 bases between. Germline V gene lookup returns CDR1 MGHRA and CDR2 YSYEKL. The CDR3 length is 13 residues. Here the CDR3 reads CASSLALNTEAFF. The CDR3 nucleotides read TGCGCCAGCAGCCTAGCTCTGAACACTGAAGCTTTCTTT.

This CDR3 reads CASRGDRVVSSYEQYF. The CDR3 DNA sequence: TGTGCCAGCAGAGGGGACAGGGTAGTTTCCTCCTACGAGCAGTACTTC. This sequence joins TRBV28 and TRBJ2-7, with 9 positions matching TRBD1. V lost 6 bases and J lost 0; bases outside the gene matches: 9. The germline V gene encodes CDR1 MDHEN and CDR2 SYDVKM. This CDR3 is 16 amino acids long.

Regarding this clone: Other DNA sequences in the sample encode the same CDR3. This rearrangement joins TRBV7-8 to TRBJ2-1; D is unresolved. CDR3 length equals 12 residues. V lost 5 bases, J lost 4 bases, and 6 bases lay in between. Germline V gene data show CDR1 as SGHVS and CDR2 as FQNEAQ. CDR3 DNA: TGTGCCAGCAGCCCCCAATACAATGAGCAGTTCTTC. It yields the protein CASSPQYNEQFF.

The chain couples TRBV7-2 to TRBJ2-6; no firm D call. The germline CDR1 and CDR2 sequences are SGHTA and FQGNSA. The germline V and J ends were trimmed by 5 bases and 0 bases, with 8 bases remaining between them. This CDR3 is built from 15 residues. In nucleotides, the CDR3 is TGTGCCAGCAGCCCTAGTAGCTCTGGGGCCAACGTCCTGACTTTC. This codes for CASSPSSSGANVLTF.

The gene calls are TRBV9 and TRBJ2-2; D is possibly TRBD1 (6 bases). In germline, CDR1 is SGDLS, CDR2 YYNGEE. This CDR3 is 15 amino acids long. V lost 3 bases and J 3 bases, leaving 12 bases between the germline ends. CDR3 residues: CASSGRDTDTGELFF. As DNA, the CDR3 is TGTGCCAGCAGCGGCCGGGACACAGACACCGGGGAGCTGTTTTTT.

The chain is built from TRBV5-1 and TRBJ2-2; D not certain. The CDR3 runs 15 residues. Germline CDR1 SGHRS, CDR2 YFSETQ. V gave up 0 bases and J gave up 6 bases, with 12 bases separating them. The CDR3 DNA is TGCGCCAGCAGCTTGGCCCCCCTAGGAGCCGGGGAGCTGTTTTTT. Translating it yields CASSLAPLGAGELFF.

The chain has TRBV4-3 and TRBJ1-1, with a weak D call TRBD1 (5 bases). V lost 1 base and J 6 bases, leaving 12 bases between the germline ends. CDR3 length: 14 residues. Germline V gene data show CDR1 as LGHNA and CDR2 as YSLEER. The CDR3 region is CASSQVGAGAEAFF. CDR3 coding DNA: TGCGCCAGCAGCCAAGTCGGGGCGGGGGCTGAAGCTTTCTTT.

This clone appeared once. The chain is built from TRBV7-3 and TRBJ2-3; 7 nucleotides align to TRBD2. The CDR3 is made up of 17 amino acids. Trimming removed 0 bases from V and 3 bases from J; junction bases left unmatched: 9. CDR1 and CDR2 (germline): SGHTA, FQGTGA. The CDR3 sequence: CASSLTGGTGRTDTQYF. The CDR3 DNA follows: TGTGCCAGCAGCTTAACGGGCGGGACCGGGAGGACAGATACGCAGTATTTT. Variable domain in full (rest from reference TRBV7-3 and TRBJ2-3): GAGVSQTPSNKVTEKGKYVELRCDPISGHTALYWYRQSLGQGPEFLIYFQGTGAADDSGLPNDRFFAVRPEGSVSTLKIQRTERGDSAVYLCASSLTGGTGRTDTQYFGPGTRLTVL.

The rearrangement joins TRBV28 to TRBJ1-5; D remains unclear. The CDR3 is 14 amino acids. CDR1 is MDHEN, CDR2 SYDVKM, per germline. The V end lost 5 bases, the J end lost 3 bases, and 11 bases lay between the germline ends. CDR3 bases: TGTGCCAGCAGTCCCCTCAGGAACAATCAGCCCCAGCATTTT. This translates into CASSPLRNNQPQHF.

This rearrangement joins TRBV7-2 to TRBJ1-2; TRBD1 is a possible D gene (5 bases). Looked up from germline, CDR1 is SGHTA and CDR2 is FQGNSA. With 1 base removed from V and 2 bases from J, the gap between germline ends came to 11 bases. CDR3 size: 15 residues. CDR3: CASSLGQSSNYGYTF. The CDR3 coding sequence is TGTGCCAGCAGCTTAGGACAGAGCTCCAACTATGGCTACACCTTC.

The chain links TRBV7-9 to TRBJ2-2, with D uncertain. The CDR3 runs to 17 residues. The germline V gene encodes CDR1 SEHNR and CDR2 FQNEAQ (reference sequence). The germline V and J ends were trimmed by 1 base and 2 bases, with 14 bases remaining between them. In DNA, the CDR3 is TGTGCCAGCAGCTTAGATTCCCTCGAGATTAACACCGGGGAGCTGTTTTTT. Amino acids: CASSLDSLEINTGELFF.

V gene TRBV6-1 combines with J gene TRBJ1-5; TRBD1 agrees at 7 bases. With V trimmed by 5 bases and J by 11 bases, 9 bases remained unmatched. This CDR3 has 13 amino acids. Germline CDR1 reads MNHNS; CDR2 reads SASEGT. The CDR3 is CASSPNPGGTQHF. The CDR3 DNA follows: TGTGCCAGCAGTCCCAACCCAGGGGGTACCCAGCATTTT.

CDR3 DNA: TGCGCCAGCAGCTTGGTGGCGCTAGAGAACACTGAAGCTTTCTTT. It yields the protein CASSLVALENTEAFF. V usage is TRBV5-1 and J usage is TRBJ1-1; no reliable D call. Looked up from germline, CDR1 is SGHRS and CDR2 is YFSETQ. The germline V and J ends were trimmed by 0 bases and 1 base, with 10 bases remaining between them. The CDR3 is made up of 15 amino acids.

V is TRBV9 and J is TRBJ2-7; 9 bases are shared with TRBD2. Losses at the gene ends were 0 bases for V and 4 bases for J; bases not matched to a gene: 8. The CDR3 consists of 16 residues. Germline V gene data show CDR1 as SGDLS and CDR2 as YYNGEE. The CDR3 loop is CASSVDLASGEYEQYF. For the CDR3, the DNA is TGTGCCAGCAGCGTAGATCTGGCTAGCGGGGAATACGAGCAGTACTTC. The whole variable domain, remainder taken from reference TRBV9 and TRBJ2-7, is DSGVTQTPKHLITATGQRVTLRCSPRSGDLSVYWYQQSLDQGLQFLIQYYNGEERAKGNILERFSAQQFPDLHSELNLSSLELGDSALYFCASSVDLASGEYEQYFGPGTRLTVT.

This chain connects TRBV28 to TRBJ2-7, with TRBD1 as a possible D gene (5 bases). V was clipped by 1 base and J by 10 bases, with 20 bases between them. The CDR3 totals 15 residues. Germline V CDR1 and CDR2: MDHEN, SYDVKM. This chain's CDR3 is CASSLYQGIGSPQYF. CDR3 in DNA: TGTGCCAGCAGTTTATACCAGGGCATTGGATCACCTCAGTACTTC.

V and J are TRBV28 and TRBJ2-7; 9 bases agree with TRBD2. The CDR3 consists of 16 residues. CDR1 MDHEN and CDR2 SYDVKM come from the germline V gene. With 4 bases clipped from V and 1 base from J, the junction kept 8 bases outside the gene matches. The CDR3 nucleotides read TGTGCCAGCAGTTCCTCTCCGACTAGCGGTTCCTACGAGCAGTACTTC. It codes for CASSSSPTSGSYEQYF.

V and J are TRBV7-9 and TRBJ2-7; tentatively, D is TRBD2 (6 bases). Per germline, CDR1 SEHNR and CDR2 FQNEAQ (reference sequence). The CDR3 totals 13 residues. The V and J ends lost 7 bases and 0 bases respectively, with 10 bases between them. The CDR3 bases are TGTGCCAGCACCTCGGGGGTCTCCTACGAGCAGTACTTC. Amino acid sequence: CASTSGVSYEQYF.

This clone was detected once. An end of the junction does not agree with germline; a read error may underlie this. The rearrangement links TRBV7-7 to TRBJ2-5; D may be TRBD1 (6 bases). CDR1 is SSHAT and CDR2 is FNYEAQ in the germline V gene (reference sequence). This CDR3 has 14 residues. The CDR3 bases are TGTGCTAGCAGCTTAACAGGGTTTGAAGAGACCCAGTACTTC. Its protein product is CASSLTGFEETQYF.

The chain is built from TRBV11-2 and TRBJ2-3; D may be TRBD2 (6 bases). In germline, CDR1 is SGHAT, CDR2 FQNNGV. Trimming cost V 4 bases and J 2 bases, with 10 bases left between them. The CDR3 has 14 amino acids. For the CDR3, the DNA is TGTGCCAGCAGCTCCGGAGGGCTCACAGATACGCAGTATTTT. This translates into CASSSGGLTDTQYF.

Only a few counts were recorded for this clone. V and J are TRBV2 and TRBJ1-5; D gene uncertain. V was pared by 8 bases and J by 0 bases, with 8 bases between. This CDR3 region has 13 residues. Germline loops: CDR1 SNHLY, CDR2 FYNNEI. CDR3 in amino acids: CASRGYSNQPQHF. CDR3 coding DNA: TGTGCCAGCCGCGGCTATAGCAATCAGCCCCAGCATTTT.

V and J are TRBV6-5 and TRBJ1-2; a weak D match, TRBD1 (6 bases). This CDR3 is 14 amino acids long. V was trimmed by 8 bases and J by 2 bases, leaving 15 bases between them. Germline V gives CDR1 MNHEY, CDR2 SVGAGI. The CDR3, as DNA: TGTGCCAGCGCCCCGGGAGGGGGAAACTATGGCTACACCTTC. It is translated as CASAPGGGNYGYTF.